Presented here are 20 T cell receptor beta chains from one specimen sequenced in a study of T cell changes during pregnancy in multiple sclerosis. Sequenced by immunoSEQ multiplex PCR; TCRdb stores in-frame clones only, minus some. Of tens of thousands of clones listed, roughly 91% are singletons. The sample comprised PBMCs (not recorded whether the cells were cultured). Every receptor here comes from a female donor with multiple sclerosis, enrolled in a pregnancy study.

This clone was detected only a few times. Other DNA sequences of this sample code for an identical CDR3. This chain links TRBV10-3 with TRBJ1-1, with D possibly TRBD1 on 6 matching bases. The CDR3 sequence is 15 residues long. Trimming shortened V by 2 bases and J by 1 base, and 11 bases separated the two germline ends. Germline V gene data show CDR1 as ENHRY and CDR2 as SYGVKD. This CDR3 is CAISEKQGGNTEAFF. The DNA for the CDR3 is TGTGCCATCAGTGAGAAACAGGGAGGGAACACTGAAGCTTTCTTT.

The DNA for the CDR3 is TGTGCCAGCAGTACCGCGGGAGTCCCGAACACCGGGGAGCTGTTTTTT. Translated, it gives CASSTAGVPNTGELFF. J is TRBJ2-2 and V is TRBV28; 7 positions match TRBD2. J gave up 0 bases and V 5 bases, and 6 bases lay outside the gene matches. Germline V gives CDR1 MDHEN, CDR2 SYDVKM. The CDR3 sequence is 16 residues long.

The V and J genes are TRBV9 and TRBJ2-2, with D perhaps matching TRBD2 (6 bases). Trimming removed 1 base from V and 3 bases from J, with 13 bases in between. The CDR3 length is 16 residues. CDR1 and CDR2 (germline): SGDLS, YYNGEE. The CDR3 sequence is CASSVRLEGHTGELFF. CDR3 DNA sequence: TGTGCCAGCAGCGTACGACTAGAAGGTCACACCGGGGAGCTGTTTTTT. Full variable domain (remainder filled in from reference TRBV9 and TRBJ2-2): DSGVTQTPKHLITATGQRVTLRCSPRSGDLSVYWYQQSLDQGLQFLIQYYNGEERAKGNILERFSAQQFPDLHSELNLSSLELGDSALYFCASSVRLEGHTGELFFGEGSRLTVL.

This chain links TRBV6-1 with TRBJ1-1; no clear D. Germline V gene data show CDR1 as MNHNS and CDR2 as SASEGT. Trimming removed 6 bases at V and 1 base at J, with 6 bases between. The CDR3 runs 12 residues. CDR3 DNA: TGTGCCAGCAGGGAGTGGAACACTGAAGCTTTCTTT. It is translated as CASREWNTEAFF.

This chain connects TRBV18 to TRBJ2-7, with 7 nucleotides matching TRBD1. The CDR3 is 13 amino acids. Germline CDR1 KGHSH, CDR2 LQKENI. V lost 2 bases, J lost 6 bases, and 4 bases stayed unmatched. The CDR3 protein is CASSPKGASEQYF. The CDR3 coding sequence is TGTGCCAGCTCACCAAAGGGGGCGAGCGAGCAGTACTTC.

The chain uses TRBV4-2 and TRBJ2-7; 11 bases agree with TRBD1. Germline trimming cut 6 bases from V and 4 bases from J; bases unmatched to any gene: 8. CDR1 is LGHNA, CDR2 YNFKEQ, per germline. CDR3 length equals 15 residues. DNA for the CDR3: TGTGCCAGCAGAGGAACCGGGACAGGGGGTTACGAGCAGTACTTC. Encoded protein: CASRGTGTGGYEQYF.

The chain combines TRBV6-1 with TRBJ2-3, with 9 bases lining up with TRBD2. Unmatched junction bases numbered 6, after V lost 2 bases and J lost 0 bases. The germline CDR1 and CDR2 sequences are MNHNS and SASEGT. This CDR3 is 17 amino acids long. The CDR3 loop reads CASSELTSGFSTDTQYF. CDR3 DNA: TGTGCCAGCAGTGAACTTACTAGCGGGTTCAGCACAGATACGCAGTATTTT.

The chain recombines TRBV5-4 with TRBJ2-5, with TRBD2 identical over 14 bases. CDR3 length: 15 amino acids. Germline CDR1 and CDR2: SGHNT and YYREEE (reference sequence). The junction had 3 bases not matched to a gene; V was cut back by 3 bases and J by 5 bases. CDR3 sequence reads: CASSSGLAGGETQYF. The CDR3 bases are TGTGCCAGCAGCTCCGGACTAGCGGGAGGTGAGACCCAGTACTTC.

The chain is built from TRBV7-9 and TRBJ2-7, with 7 bases that match TRBD2. J lost 6 bases, V lost 1 base, and 3 bases had no gene match. The CDR3 spans 13 residues. In germline, CDR1 is SEHNR, CDR2 FQNEAQ (reference sequence). The CDR3 DNA reads as TGTGCCAGCAGCTTAGGGGGGAGGGCCGAGCAGTACTTC. It specifies CASSLGGRAEQYF.

The chain is built from TRBV6-6 and TRBJ2-3; perhaps TRBD2 as D (5 bases). The ends were cut back, 6 bases at V and 0 bases at J, with 10 bases in the middle. The CDR3 is 14 residues long. The V gene's germline CDR1 is MNHNY and CDR2 SVGAGI (reference sequence). This CDR3 is CASRFEGSTDTQYF. The CDR3 DNA reads TGTGCCAGCAGGTTTGAGGGTAGCACAGATACGCAGTATTTT.

CDR3 loop: CASSLKQTTNEKLFF. DNA of the CDR3: TGTGCCAGCAGTCTGAAACAGACAACTAATGAAAAACTGTTTTTT. V is TRBV5-5 and J is TRBJ1-4, with D unclear. This CDR3 has 15 amino acids. Trimming left V 5 bases short and J 0 bases short, with 11 bases between. CDR1 is SGHKS and CDR2 is YYEKEE in the germline V gene (reference sequence).

J is TRBJ1-3 and V is TRBV7-9; maybe TRBD1 (5 bases). The CDR3 has 15 amino acids. CDR1 and CDR2 from the germline V gene are SEHNR and FQNEAQ (reference sequence). V lost 3 bases and J lost 2, with 11 bases in between. CDR3 sequence reads: CASSFTTEPGNTIYF. The DNA of the CDR3 is TGTGCCAGCAGCTTTACGACAGAGCCTGGAAACACCATATATTTT.

CDR3 loop: CASSVTGDQPQHF. For the CDR3, the DNA is TGTGCCAGCAGTGTAACAGGGGATCAGCCCCAGCATTTT. This sequence joins TRBV2 and TRBJ1-5; 7 positions match TRBD1. CDR3 length: 13 residues. Unmatched junction bases numbered 2, after V lost 4 bases and J lost 5 bases. Germline V gene sequence: CDR1 SNHLY, CDR2 FYNNEI.

The chain carries TRBV9 and TRBJ1-5, with 11 bases aligning to TRBD1. Per the germline V gene, CDR1 is SGDLS and CDR2 is YYNGEE. This CDR3 has 16 residues. V lost 3 bases to trimming and J lost 2 bases; unmatched junction nucleotides: 4. The CDR3 DNA is TGTGCCAGCAGCGCCGGGGACAGGGGGGGCAATCAGCCCCAGCATTTT. The encoded protein is CASSAGDRGGNQPQHF.

The rearrangement links TRBV13 to TRBJ2-5; 14 positions agree with TRBD2. This CDR3 region has 18 residues. Per germline, CDR1 PRHDT and CDR2 FYEKMQ (reference sequence). Unmatched junction bases numbered 12, after V lost 5 bases and J lost 4 bases. This CDR3 reads CASSRRTGLAGDRETQYF. In DNA, the CDR3 is TGTGCCAGCAGCAGGCGGACGGGACTAGCGGGAGACCGAGAGACCCAGTACTTC.

The chain joins TRBV4-1 to TRBJ1-2, with D maybe TRBD1 (6 bases). The V end lost 4 bases, the J end lost 6 bases, and 21 bases lay between the germline ends. The CDR3 covers 16 residues. The V gene's germline CDR1 is MGHRA and CDR2 YSYEKL. Here the CDR3 DNA reads TGCGCCAGCAGCCTCGTCGGGGCACAGGGAGTAAATGGCTACACCTTC. It encodes CASSLVGAQGVNGYTF.

The gene calls are TRBV30 and TRBJ1-1, with D uncertain. This CDR3 has 12 residues. Germline CDR1 is GTSNPN and CDR2 is SVGIG (reference sequence). V was clipped by 0 bases and J by 8 bases, with 10 bases between them. In DNA form, the CDR3 reads TGTGCCTGGAGTGTACGCCGCGTCGAAGCTTTCTTT. This codes for CAWSVRRVEAFF.

The gene calls are TRBV30 and TRBJ2-2; D unclear. The CDR3 runs to 17 residues. Germline assignment: CDR1 GTSNPN and CDR2 SVGIG (reference sequence). V was shortened by 8 bases and J by 2 bases, with 24 bases between the two germline ends. For the CDR3, the DNA is TGTGCCGGAGAACTATGGTGGGCGGAACCCAACACCGGGGAGCTGTTTTTT. It is translated as CAGELWWAEPNTGELFF.

The chain carries TRBV5-1 and TRBJ2-1; 15 nucleotides line up with TRBD2. The CDR3 spans 19 residues. J gave up 0 bases and V 4 bases, and 8 bases lay outside the gene matches. The germline V gene has CDR1 SGHRS and CDR2 YFSETQ. The CDR3 here is CASSATGTSGRTSYNEQFF. The CDR3 DNA sequence: TGCGCCAGCAGCGCGACCGGGACTAGCGGGAGGACCTCCTACAATGAGCAGTTCTTC. Full variable domain (remainder filled in from reference TRBV5-1 and TRBJ2-1): KAGVTQTPRYLIKTRGQQVTLSCSPISGHRSVSWYQQTPGQGLQFLFEYFSETQRNKGNFPGRFSGRQFSNSRSEMNVSTLELGDSALYLCASSATGTSGRTSYNEQFFGPGTRLTVL.

CDR3 nucleotide sequence: TGTGCCAGCTCACTACCAGGGCTTTCACAACCTAACATTCAGTACTTC. This gives the protein CASSLPGLSQPNIQYF. This sequence joins TRBV18 and TRBJ2-4; D possibly corresponds to TRBD1 (5 bases). CDR1 is KGHSH, CDR2 LQKENI, per germline. The CDR3 spans 16 residues. Trimming left V 4 bases short and J 7 bases short, with 20 bases between.